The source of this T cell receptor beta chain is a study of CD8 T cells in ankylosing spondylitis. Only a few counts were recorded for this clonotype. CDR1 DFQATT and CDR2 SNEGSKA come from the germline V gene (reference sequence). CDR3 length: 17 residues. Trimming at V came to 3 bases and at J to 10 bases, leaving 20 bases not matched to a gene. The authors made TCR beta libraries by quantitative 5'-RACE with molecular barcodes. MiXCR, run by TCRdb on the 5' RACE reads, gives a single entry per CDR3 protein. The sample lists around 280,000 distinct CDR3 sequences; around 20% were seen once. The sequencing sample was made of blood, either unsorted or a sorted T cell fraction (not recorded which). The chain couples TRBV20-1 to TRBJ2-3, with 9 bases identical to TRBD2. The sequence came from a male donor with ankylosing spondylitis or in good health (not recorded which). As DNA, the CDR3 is TGCAGTGCTAGTCCCCCCGGACTAGCGTCTCCCTCCTCGGCGCAGTATTTT. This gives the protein CSASPPGLASPSSAQYF.